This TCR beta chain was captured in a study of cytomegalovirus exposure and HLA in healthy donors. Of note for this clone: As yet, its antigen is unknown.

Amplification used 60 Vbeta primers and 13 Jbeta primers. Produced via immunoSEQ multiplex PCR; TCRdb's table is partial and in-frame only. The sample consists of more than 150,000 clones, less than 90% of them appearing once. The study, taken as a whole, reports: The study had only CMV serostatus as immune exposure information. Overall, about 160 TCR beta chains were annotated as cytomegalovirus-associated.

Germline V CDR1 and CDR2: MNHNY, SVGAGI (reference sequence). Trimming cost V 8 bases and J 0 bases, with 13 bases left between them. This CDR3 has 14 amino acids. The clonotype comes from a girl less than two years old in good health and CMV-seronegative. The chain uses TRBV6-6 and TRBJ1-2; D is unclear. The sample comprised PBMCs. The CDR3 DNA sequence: TGTGCCAGCCGACCCCCGGGGACTAACTATGGCTACACCTTC. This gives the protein CASRPPGTNYGYTF.